These 18 T cell receptor beta chains share one sample of origin, sequenced in a study of T cell responses to AZD1222 COVID-19 vaccine. The method was immunoSEQ multiplex PCR; TCRdb's version includes in-frame clones alone and lacks a portion of them. The data show 45,000 to 70,000 clones, more than 70% seen once. The sample in question was peripheral blood, obtained 28 days after the second AZD1222 dose. These receptors all come from an adult who received the AZD1222 COVID-19 vaccine.

This chain joins TRBV5-5 and TRBJ2-1, with D possibly being TRBD2 (6 bases). CDR3 length: 16 amino acids. Germline values: CDR1 SGHKS, CDR2 YYEKEE (reference sequence). Trimming pared 4 bases from V and 0 bases from J, leaving 14 bases between. CDR3 sequence reads: CASSLDVGGSYNEQFF. The CDR3 DNA sequence: TGTGCCAGCAGCCTGGACGTCGGGGGCTCCTACAATGAGCAGTTCTTC.

This clone occurred once. This rearrangement joins TRBV19 to TRBJ2-2; no clear D. Germline assignment: CDR1 LNHDA and CDR2 SQIVND (reference sequence). V lost 8 bases, J lost 6 bases, and 4 bases lay in between. The CDR3 runs to 10 residues. CDR3 sequence: CASWSGELFF. The CDR3 DNA reads as TGTGCCAGTTGGTCCGGGGAGCTGTTTTTT.

The rearrangement links TRBV24-1 to TRBJ2-5; the match to TRBD1 covers 7 bases. CDR1 is KGHDR, CDR2 SFDVKD, per germline. The CDR3 runs to 15 residues. Trimming removed 2 bases from V and 1 base from J; junction bases left unmatched: 3. Here the CDR3 reads CATSDSRTGQETQYF. In DNA, the CDR3 is TGTGCCACCAGTGATTCAAGGACAGGCCAAGAGACCCAGTACTTC.

V is TRBV28 and J is TRBJ1-1; D gene unclear. The CDR3 consists of 14 residues. Trimming left V 5 bases short and J 1 base short, with 11 bases between. CDR1 is MDHEN, CDR2 SYDVKM, per germline. The DNA for the CDR3 is TGTGCCAGCAGTCTTAGACGGCAGAACACTGAAGCTTTCTTT. Translated, it gives CASSLRRQNTEAFF.

This chain links TRBV27 with TRBJ1-1; D is perhaps TRBD1 (5 bases). CDR3 size: 15 residues. The V gene lost 2 bases and the J gene lost 4 bases, with 14 bases spanning the gap. CDR1 MNHEY and CDR2 SMNVEV come from the germline V gene (reference sequence). CDR3 nucleotides: TGTGCCAGCAGTTTAGGGCAGGACACACGCACTGAAGCTTTCTTT. This encodes CASSLGQDTRTEAFF.

This chain links TRBV20-1 with TRBJ1-5, with D maybe TRBD1 (5 bases). Germline V gene lookup returns CDR1 DFQATT and CDR2 SNEGSKA (reference sequence). The V end was cut by 3 bases, the J end by 6 bases, with 18 bases between. There are 15 residues in the CDR3. As DNA, the CDR3 is TGCAGTGCTAGTGACTCCTGGGGCGACGGTCAGCCCCAGCATTTT. Its translation is CSASDSWGDGQPQHF.

The V gene is TRBV30, the J gene TRBJ1-2, with D uncertain. The CDR3 extends over 14 amino acids. V was trimmed by 3 bases and J by 2 bases, leaving 13 bases between them. In germline, CDR1 is GTSNPN, CDR2 SVGIG (reference sequence). The DNA for the CDR3 is TGTGCCTGGAGCAAAAGGACGAGGAACTATGGCTACACCTTC. Translating it yields CAWSKRTRNYGYTF.

The V and J genes are TRBV27 and TRBJ2-7; D is unresolved. The CDR3 sequence is 15 residues long. The ends were cut back, 3 bases at V and 0 bases at J, with 12 bases in the middle. In germline, CDR1 is MNHEY, CDR2 SMNVEV (reference sequence). This CDR3 reads CASSFKSLSSYEQYF. The CDR3 DNA reads TGTGCCAGCAGTTTTAAGTCCTTGAGCTCCTACGAGCAGTACTTC.

The DNA for the CDR3 is TGTGCCACCAGCAGTGCAGGGCTGAACACTGAAGCTTTCTTT. Translation gives CATSSAGLNTEAFF. The rearrangement uses TRBV15 and TRBJ1-1, with D possibly being TRBD1 (5 bases). Per the germline V gene, CDR1 is LNHNV and CDR2 is YYDKDF (reference sequence). V was cut by 3 bases and J by 0 bases, with 8 bases left in between. The CDR3 consists of 14 residues.

This chain links TRBV29-1 with TRBJ1-2, with D hard to call. CDR3 size: 14 residues. Trimming cost V 0 bases and J 6 bases, with 14 bases left between them. Germline-derived CDR1 and CDR2 are SQVTM and ANQGSEA. The CDR3 DNA follows: TGCAGCGTTGAAGATAGTCGTGGGTTCGATGGCTACACCTTC. Protein sequence: CSVEDSRGFDGYTF.

The chain links TRBV11-3 to TRBJ2-7; TRBD2 matches 8 bases. This CDR3 has 15 amino acids. The germline CDR1 and CDR2 sequences are SGHNT and YENEEA. J lost 4 bases, V lost 3 bases, and 8 bases had no gene match. CDR3 in DNA: TGTGCCAGCAGCTTTACTAGCGGTTCATTATACGAGCAGTACTTC. Translating it yields CASSFTSGSLYEQYF. The full variable domain, with the rest looked up from reference TRBV11-3 and TRBJ2-7, is EAGVVQSPRYKIIEKKQPVAFWCNPISGHNTLYWYLQNLGQGPELLIRYENEEAVDDSQLPKDRFSAERLKGVDSTLKIQPAELGDSAVYLCASSFTSGSLYEQYFGPGTRLTVT.

This clone occurred once. The V gene is TRBV5-6, the J gene TRBJ2-5; D may match TRBD1 or TRBD2 (6 bases each). Trimming took 2 bases from V and 3 from J, leaving 11 bases between them. The CDR3 totals 14 residues. CDR1 is SGHDT, CDR2 YYEEEE, per germline. The DNA for the CDR3 is TGTGCCAGCAGCTTTCTGGGGGGCGAAGAGACCCAGTACTTC. This encodes CASSFLGGEETQYF.

The chain is built from TRBV7-2 and TRBJ1-2; D not resolved. Germline V gives CDR1 SGHTA, CDR2 FQGNSA. V was trimmed by 4 bases and J by 4 bases, leaving 13 bases between them. The CDR3 has 14 residues. The CDR3 sequence is CASSSARVSYGYTF. CDR3 in DNA: TGTGCCAGCAGCTCCGCGAGGGTCTCCTATGGCTACACCTTC. The full variable domain, with the rest looked up from reference TRBV7-2 and TRBJ1-2, is GAGVSQSPSNKVTEKGKDVELRCDPISGHTALYWYRQSLGQGLEFLIYFQGNSAPDKSGLPSDRFSAERTGGSVSTLTIQRTQQEDSAVYLCASSSARVSYGYTFGSGTRLTVV.

The chain employs TRBV7-3 and TRBJ1-6; TRBD1 aligns across 9 bases. J lost 9 bases, V lost 5 bases, and 5 bases had no gene match. Germline V gene data show CDR1 as SGHTA and CDR2 as FQGTGA. There are 14 residues in the CDR3. The CDR3 here is CASSAGQGGSPLHF. The CDR3 DNA reads TGTGCCAGCAGCGCGGGACAGGGCGGTTCACCCCTCCACTTT.

V is TRBV19 and J is TRBJ1-5, with no clear D. V lost 4 bases to trimming and J lost 4 bases, with 11 bases between them. The CDR3 is 14 amino acids. Per the germline V gene, CDR1 is LNHDA and CDR2 is SQIVND (reference sequence). The CDR3: CASSNAGLNQPQHF. The CDR3 DNA reads TGTGCCAGTAGTAATGCGGGTCTAAATCAGCCCCAGCATTTT.

This clone was counted once. The chain couples TRBV11-2 to TRBJ1-1; D gene unclear. In germline, CDR1 is SGHAT, CDR2 FQNNGV. CDR3 length: 13 amino acids. V was clipped by 2 bases and J by 1 base, with 5 bases between them. For the CDR3, the DNA is TGTGCCAGCAGCTTAAGTCAGAACACTGAAGCTTTCTTT. Protein: CASSLSQNTEAFF.

The rearrangement joins TRBV11-2 to TRBJ1-4; D not resolved. V lost 1 base, J lost 15 bases, and 18 bases lay in between. The germline V gene has CDR1 SGHAT and CDR2 FQNNGV. The CDR3 totals 14 residues. The DNA for the CDR3 is TGTGCCAGCAGCTTAGGATTGGTGAACGACATGATGTTTTTT. Translated, it gives CASSLGLVNDMMFF.

Here the CDR3 DNA reads TGCGCCAGCAGCAAAGGACAAAGCTCTGGAAACACCATATATTTT. This translates into CASSKGQSSGNTIYF. The rearrangement joins TRBV5-1 to TRBJ1-3, with a weak D call TRBD1 (5 bases). This CDR3 spans 15 amino acids. With 4 bases removed from V and 0 bases from J, the gap between germline ends came to 11 bases. Germline loops: CDR1 SGHRS, CDR2 YFSETQ. Combining the CDR3 with reference TRBV5-1 and TRBJ1-3 gives the whole variable domain KAGVTQTPRYLIKTRGQQVTLSCSPISGHRSVSWYQQTPGQGLQFLFEYFSETQRNKGNFPGRFSGRQFSNSRSEMNVSTLELGDSALYLCASSKGQSSGNTIYFGEGSWLTVV.